This TCR beta chain was captured by sequencing in a study of T cells after somatic rescue of genetic block. Clones were sequenced by immunoSEQ multiplex PCR, and TCRdb holds only the in-frame ones, with some missing. The sample shows over 95,000 clones, about nine tenths of them seen only once. Trimming pared 5 bases from V and 4 bases from J, leaving 8 bases between. Looked up from germline, CDR1 is SGHAT and CDR2 is FQNNGV. The CDR3 loop spans 13 amino acids. The genes are TRBV11-2 and TRBJ2-2; the D gene is possibly TRBD1 (5 bases). The TCR sequence derives from a woman under 30. The sample consisted of peripheral blood mononuclear cells (PBMCs). The CDR3 sequence: CASSRQSTGELFF. The CDR3 nucleotides read TGTGCCAGCAGCCGACAGAGCACCGGGGAGCTGTTTTTT.